This T cell receptor (beta chain) was identified in a study of sequential checkpoint blockade in melanoma (dated by TCRdb to about 2019). In terms of the full investigation: Using 1:1 randomization, the trial assigned patients either to first-line nivolumab followed by ipilimumab (arm A) or to ipilimumab followed by nivolumab (arm B). Maintenance nivolumab came after both trial sequences. DNA from approximately 91 pretreatment melanoma tumor samples was subjected to TCRbeta immunosequencing. Matched tumor biopsies were taken from some 23 patients before treatment and at week 13, after single-agent nivolumab (arm A) or ipilimumab (arm B). In about 80% of the matched pre- and post-treatment tumor biopsy pairs, both biopsies came from the same lesion. The full study reports these points: Patients with increases in tumor T-cell fraction and clonality by week 13 were approximately 30 times more likely to achieve clinical benefit. PD-L1 staining and CD8+ T-cell counts correlated with tumor T-cell fraction and clonality, whereas mutational load did not. Larger, independent patient cohorts are needed to validate the response-prediction model that combines TCR metrics and mutation burden. In the nivolumab-first arm (arm A), pretreatment tumor TIL clonality was associated with response (P = .04). Within-arm analyses of tumor T-cell fraction were limited by small sample sizes and reduced statistical power.

Sample treatment or condition, as interpreted from the label and publication: randomized to nivolumab then ipilimumab (arm A) or the reverse (arm B). None of the patients in the trial had previously been given DNA-damaging chemotherapy. The samples were obtained from melanoma patients enrolled in CheckMate 064, an open-label, randomized phase II trial testing sequential checkpoint blockade. Genomic DNA from formalin-fixed paraffin-embedded (FFPE) tissue samples served as the input for tumor TCR sequencing. TCRbeta CDR3 regions were immunosequenced from genomic DNA with the immunoSEQ Assay. Before high-throughput sequencing, the genomic DNA was amplified using bias-controlled multiplex PCR. The study's processing was this. To quantify the absolute abundance of each unique TCRbeta CDR3 region, the sequences were collapsed and filtered. Clonality, defined as 1 minus Pielou's evenness, was calculated using productive rearrangements only. Tumor T-cell fraction was computed by normalizing TCRbeta template counts to usable DNA, estimated from several housekeeping genes. Clones with significantly greater frequencies in on-treatment versus baseline samples were identified using a previously published method. TCRdb carries this immuneACCESS record with in-frame sequences only. Its versions omit some clonotypes, under half of them owing to an unresolved V gene in the studies checked, with the rest unexplained. V and J calls and clone size are given by that table; D and trimming were obtained from the DNA. This sample holds some 9,200 clones; about 23% were observed only once. 9.5% to 12% of the sample comes from the top ten.

The table lists this clone with a few counts. The antigen this receptor binds is unknown. No base quality information exists; no much larger clone differs at one position. This TCR came from a human donor with melanoma. Specimen: tumor tissue (inferred from file names), collected from a patient given nivolumab and ipilimumab in sequence.

This receptor carries the CDR3 CASSATRGANYGYTF. The base sequence is TGTGCCAGCAGTGCTACCCGTGGGGCGAACTATGGCTACACCTTC. Recombination connected TRBV6-8 to TRBJ1-2, with TRBD1 as a weak D call on 5 bases. The germline V gene yields MNHGY for CDR1 and SAAAGT for CDR2. Including the terminal cysteine and phenylalanine, the CDR3 comprises 15 residues. The CDR3 DNA has 45 bases and is translated from base 1. The V and J ends are trimmed by 5 bases and 2 bases, leaving 15 bases between them.